This T cell receptor (beta chain) was retrieved from a study of vaccination and CD4 T cells after COVID-19. Background on the study: Post-vaccine specimens were obtained a median roughly 70 days after dose two (range 14 to 241). Spike peptides, overlapping and drawn from SARS-CoV-2, HCoV-NL63, HCoV-OC43 and HCoV-229E, were used to stimulate cells. General study results and limits: When vaccine-specific clones from convalescent patients were examined, 304 of 307 were spike mono-reactive.

J lost 5 bases, V lost 5 bases, and 2 bases had no gene match. Germline CDR1 and CDR2: LNHDA and SQIVND (reference sequence). The CDR3 length is 13 residues. Note on this clonotype: Its target is unknown.

The treatment: approximately 11-day PBMC culture with coronavirus spike peptide pools or control peptides (ViraFEST assay). ViraFEST sequenced TCRs after peptide-pool expansion of antigen-specific T cells. Sequencing of the DNA from cultured CD4+ T cells was carried out with the Oncomine TCR Beta short-read assay. TCRdb reanalysed the PCR reads using MiXCR and keeps one entry per CDR3 protein. The table includes around 14,000 distinct CDR3 sequences, about 55% detected once. The clonotype originates from a human donor who had recovered from COVID-19. The sample consisted of CD4+ T cells from blood, cultured in vitro. The genes are TRBV19 and TRBJ1-5; 8 nucleotides match TRBD1. The CDR3 DNA sequence: TGTGCCAGTAGTGTGGACAGGGATCAGCCCCAGCATTTT. The encoded protein is CASSVDRDQPQHF.